The clone carrying this TCR beta chain was found a few times. Its target is not known. The data were taken from a study of T-cell reconstitution after alpha-beta-depleted transplantation in children. Study conclusions and caveats: Approximately two months post-transplant, alpha-beta T cells reportedly originated from several hundred expanded graft clones.

Using unique molecular identifiers, the investigators prepared the TCRbeta library. TCRdb fed the PCR reads into MiXCR, producing one record per CDR3 protein. Seen here are around 270,000 distinct CDR3 sequences, over 9.5% observed once, and the top ten hold approximately 7.6%. Trimming took 5 bases from V and 2 from J; bases not matched to a gene: 8. CDR1 is SGHTA and CDR2 is FQGTGA in the germline V gene. This CDR3 has 16 residues. Sequenced material: PBMCs, taken before TCRalphabeta/CD19-depleted stem cell transplant. The chain combines TRBV7-3 with TRBJ2-2; TRBD1 matches at 7 bases. This receptor was obtained from a boy less than two years old with acute myeloid leukemia, due to receive a stem cell transplant. CDR3 bases: TGTGCCAGCAGCCAGATGACAGGGTTAAACACCGGGGAGCTGTTTTTT. Amino acid sequence: CASSQMTGLNTGELFF.